What follows are 20 T cell receptor beta chains derived from one specimen sequenced in a study of shared clonotypes between healthy human individuals. Method: immunoSEQ multiplex PCR; TCRdb's copy keeps in-frame clones and lacks some. The sample carries under 130,000 clones, approximately 65% recorded once. Sequencing was performed on memory CD8+ T cells sorted from blood. Subset given: CD45RO+ cells pooled with CCR7-negative TemRA cells. The receptors originated from a woman under 40 in good health.

This clone was counted a few times. The gene calls are TRBV6-4 and TRBJ1-6; D not resolved. V was cut by 6 bases and J by 7 bases, with 13 bases left in between. The germline V gene has CDR1 MRHNA and CDR2 SNTAGT. This CDR3 is 14 amino acids long. The CDR3 spells CASSEWKENSPLHF. The CDR3 coding sequence is TGTGCCAGCAGCGAGTGGAAGGAAAATTCACCCCTCCACTTT.

The chain couples TRBV25-1 to TRBJ2-1; D is possibly TRBD1 (5 bases). V was pared by 1 base and J by 0 bases, with 13 bases between. In germline, CDR1 is MGHDK, CDR2 SYGVNS. The CDR3 sequence is 17 residues long. The CDR3 here is CASSESGLGSSYNEQFF. The CDR3 DNA sequence: TGTGCCAGCAGTGAATCAGGGCTGGGAAGCTCCTACAATGAGCAGTTCTTC. The full variable domain, rest sourced from reference TRBV25-1 and TRBJ2-1, is EADIYQTPRYLVIGTGKKITLECSQTMGHDKMYWYQQDPGMELHLIHYSYGVNSTEKGDLSSESTVSRIRTEHFPLTLESARPSHTSQYLCASSESGLGSSYNEQFFGPGTRLTVL.

This clone has a single count. The V and J genes are TRBV14 and TRBJ2-5; 11 positions agree with TRBD2. J gave up 11 bases and V 0 bases, and 14 bases lay outside the gene matches. CDR3 length equals 17 residues. CDR1 is SGHDN, CDR2 FVKESK, per germline. Here the CDR3 reads CASSQERGTSGFEEQYF. CDR3 in DNA: TGTGCCAGCAGCCAAGAACGAGGGACTAGCGGATTTGAGGAGCAGTACTTC.

This clone was recorded a few times. V gene TRBV18 combines with J gene TRBJ2-7, with TRBD1 as a possible D gene (6 bases). This CDR3 region has 12 residues. With 5 bases removed from V and 7 bases from J, the gap between germline ends came to 12 bases. Per the germline V gene, CDR1 is KGHSH and CDR2 is LQKENI. The DNA for the CDR3 is TGTGCCAGCTCATTACAGGGCGCGGAGCAGTACTTC. It is translated as CASSLQGAEQYF. The whole variable domain, filled in from reference TRBV18 and TRBJ2-7, reads NAGVMQNPRHLVRRRGQEARLRCSPMKGHSHVYWYRQLPEEGLKFMVYLQKENIIDESGMPKERFSAEFPKEGPSILRIQQVVRGDSAAYFCASSLQGAEQYFGPGTRLTVT.

This chain uses TRBV25-1 with TRBJ1-1; 7 nucleotides agree with TRBD1. The CDR3 is 12 residues long. The germline gives CDR1 MGHDK, CDR2 SYGVNS. V lost 8 bases and J lost 4; bases outside the gene matches: 4. The CDR3 spells CASSTGVTEAFF. The CDR3 DNA follows: TGTGCCAGCTCCACAGGGGTCACTGAAGCTTTCTTT.

This clone was detected only a few times. The chain carries TRBV10-3 and TRBJ1-1; no firm D call. V was pared by 11 bases and J by 4 bases, with 14 bases between. The CDR3 runs to 12 residues. Germline V lookup: CDR1 ENHRY, CDR2 SYGVKD. The CDR3 sequence: CAPPYGATEAFF. Written as DNA, the CDR3 is TGTGCCCCCCCTTATGGAGCCACTGAAGCTTTCTTT.

This clone was counted at least ten times. This chain joins TRBV6-4 and TRBJ2-1; D gene uncertain. The CDR3 has 15 amino acids. CDR1 and CDR2 (germline): MRHNA, SNTAGT. The V gene lost 0 bases and the J gene lost 0 bases, with 6 bases spanning the gap. The chain's CDR3 is CASSDSESSYNEQFF. Here the CDR3 DNA reads TGTGCCAGCAGTGACTCGGAGAGCTCCTACAATGAGCAGTTCTTC.

The chain combines TRBV27 with TRBJ2-1; TRBD2 matches 13 bases. V lost 7 bases, J lost 8 bases, and 17 bases stayed unmatched. Germline V lookup: CDR1 MNHEY, CDR2 SMNVEV (reference sequence). The CDR3 spans 18 residues. In DNA form, the CDR3 reads TGTGCCAGCACCGGCAGCCCGGGCGGGACTAGCGGGATCTATGAGCAGTTCTTC. This encodes CASTGSPGGTSGIYEQFF.

There are many counts of this clone. The rearrangement joins TRBV19 to TRBJ2-1; 8 bases are shared with TRBD1. Germline V gene sequence: CDR1 LNHDA, CDR2 SQIVND (reference sequence). The junction had 8 bases not matched to a gene; V was cut back by 8 bases and J by 5 bases. CDR3 length equals 14 residues. The CDR3 DNA sequence: TGTGCCAGTCTCTCCCAGACAGGGGACAATGAGCAGTTCTTC. It codes for CASLSQTGDNEQFF.

This clone was found once. The genes are TRBV25-1 and TRBJ2-1, with 10 bases that match TRBD2. From germline, CDR1 is MGHDK and CDR2 SYGVNS. V lost 7 bases to trimming and J lost 5 bases; unmatched junction nucleotides: 11. The CDR3 is made up of 16 amino acids. In nucleotides, the CDR3 is TGTGCCAGCAATTCGATTGGACTAGCGGACAACAATGAGCAGTTCTTC. Its translation is CASNSIGLADNNEQFF.

The chain carries TRBV29-1 and TRBJ2-3; D possibly corresponds to TRBD2 (6 bases). From germline, CDR1 is SQVTM and CDR2 ANQGSEA. V gave up 5 bases and J gave up 5 bases, with 14 bases separating them. The CDR3 consists of 13 residues. The CDR3 region is CSVHGGLGDTQYF. The CDR3 nucleotides are TGCAGCGTTCACGGGGGATTGGGAGATACGCAGTATTTT.

The V and J genes are TRBV10-3 and TRBJ1-3, with D possibly being TRBD1 (5 bases). This CDR3 is built from 16 residues. CDR1 ENHRY and CDR2 SYGVKD come from the germline V gene. Trimming removed 6 bases at V and 0 bases at J, with 15 bases between. CDR3 protein: CAISPLDSYSGNTIYF. DNA for the CDR3: TGTGCCATCAGCCCCCTTGACAGTTACTCTGGAAACACCATATATTTT.

The chain uses TRBV15 and TRBJ2-5, with 14 bases matching TRBD2. CDR1 LNHNV and CDR2 YYDKDF come from the germline V gene (reference sequence). V lost 1 base, J lost 5 bases, and 12 bases stayed unmatched. The CDR3 has 19 residues. Here the CDR3 DNA reads TGTGCCACCAGCAGAGGTCTGATATGGACTAGCGGGAGGTCTGAGACCCAGTACTTC. As protein: CATSRGLIWTSGRSETQYF.

J is TRBJ2-7 and V is TRBV28; the D gene is possibly TRBD2 (5 bases). The germline V gene encodes CDR1 MDHEN and CDR2 SYDVKM. The CDR3 is made up of 14 amino acids. The germline V and J ends were trimmed by 6 bases and 4 bases, with 16 bases remaining between them. This CDR3 reads CASSLSGRGYEQYF. The DNA for the CDR3 is TGTGCCAGCAGCTTAAGCGGCAGAGGGTACGAGCAGTACTTC.

This clone was counted between two and nine times. V is TRBV7-9 and J is TRBJ2-6; D unclear. This CDR3 spans 14 amino acids. V shed 6 bases and J shed 0 bases, with 6 bases lying between them. Looked up from germline, CDR1 is SEHNR and CDR2 is FQNEAQ (reference sequence). The CDR3 bases are TGTGCCAGCAGGGCGAGCTCTGGGGCCAACGTCCTGACTTTC. It specifies CASRASSGANVLTF.

The DNA of the CDR3 is TGTGCCACCAGCGGGGCACTAGCGGGGAGAGGCGATACGCAGTATTTT. This translates into CATSGALAGRGDTQYF. This sequence joins TRBV15 and TRBJ2-3, with TRBD2 matching over 10 bases. The CDR3 has 16 residues. CDR1 is LNHNV, CDR2 YYDKDF, per germline (reference sequence). Unmatched junction bases numbered 11, after V lost 5 bases and J lost 6 bases.

Only one count was recorded for this clone. The DNA of the CDR3 is TGTGCCAGCCAAGGGGTAGGGTACGAGCAGTACTTC. Protein product: CASQGVGYEQYF. This chain joins TRBV28 and TRBJ2-7, with a tentative D call TRBD1 (5 bases). The V end lost 8 bases, the J end lost 4 bases, and 12 bases lay between the germline ends. CDR3 length equals 12 residues. Germline V gene sequence: CDR1 MDHEN, CDR2 SYDVKM.

The chain joins TRBV9 to TRBJ2-7; 7 bases line up with TRBD1. V shed 5 bases, J shed 4 bases, and the junction held 6 bases outside the gene matches. CDR3 size: 13 residues. Germline CDR1 reads SGDLS; CDR2 reads YYNGEE. DNA of the CDR3: TGTGCCAGCAGTGCGACAGGGCCGTACGAGCAGTACTTC. Its translation: CASSATGPYEQYF.

The rearrangement uses TRBV7-8 and TRBJ1-2, with TRBD1 matching over 7 bases. The CDR3 is 14 residues long. The trim removed 11 bases at V and 5 bases at J, leaving 14 bases unmatched. Germline-derived CDR1 and CDR2 are SGHVS and FQNEAQ. The chain's CDR3 is CAGIKWRGLYGYTF. For the CDR3, the DNA is TGTGCCGGAATAAAATGGAGGGGGCTATATGGCTACACCTTC.

The V call is TRBV6-1, the J call TRBJ2-1, with TRBD1 identical over 7 bases. The CDR3 has 15 residues. V gave up 1 base and J gave up 6 bases; unmatched junction bases: 6. Germline V gives CDR1 MNHNS, CDR2 SASEGT. This CDR3 is CASSEGTGGGNEQFF. The CDR3 DNA reads TGTGCCAGCAGTGAAGGGACAGGTGGCGGCAATGAGCAGTTCTTC.